Listed below are T cell receptor beta chains from one sample, sequenced in a study of T cell responses to AZD1222 COVID-19 vaccine. TCRdb keeps only in-frame clones here, not all; method: immunoSEQ multiplex PCR. The table has 200,000 or so clones, approximately 94% seen once; the top ten hold about 1%. The material was peripheral blood, obtained on day 0 of MenACWY control vaccination. All receptors derive from an adult in good health. The CDR3 runs from the conserved cysteine through the conserved F or W. The D gene is left open where the match is weak. A row's size may be missing; if present it is once, few, many or a size class.

j_call v_call clone_size d_call cdr3_aa cdr3_nt
TRBJ2-1 TRBV5-6 - - CASSWGAPGSEQFF TGTGCCAGCAGTTGGGGCGCCCCCGGGAGTGAGCAGTTCTTC
TRBJ2-7 TRBV4-1 - TRBD1 CASSQVRGQGRYEQYF TGCGCCAGCAGCCAAGTTAGGGGACAGGGAAGGTACGAGCAGTACTTC
TRBJ1-1 TRBV9 - - CASSVGGRMNTEAFF TGTGCCAGCAGCGTAGGGGGACGGATGAACACTGAAGCTTTCTTT
TRBJ2-1 TRBV7-3 - - CASSLQPGLNNEQFF TGTGCCAGCAGCTTACAGCCAGGCCTAAACAATGAGCAGTTCTTC
TRBJ1-4 TRBV19 - - CASSPGVGTNEKLFF TGTGCAAGTAGCCCAGGGGTCGGGACTAATGAAAAACTGTTTTTT
TRBJ2-6 TRBV18 - - CASSPTTSGANVLTF TGTGCCAGCTCACCAACCACGTCTGGGGCCAACGTCCTGACTTTC
TRBJ2-2 TRBV19 - - CASTKEFLNTGELFF TGTGCCAGTACCAAGGAGTTTCTGAACACCGGGGAGCTGTTTTTT
TRBJ1-6 TRBV30 - TRBD1 CAGIQGASYNSPLHF TGTGCCGGGATACAGGGGGCCTCCTATAATTCACCCCTCCACTTT
TRBJ1-6 TRBV7-2 - - CASSPEISPLHF TGTGCCAGCAGCCCAGAAATTTCACCCCTCCACTTT
TRBJ1-4 TRBV11-2 - TRBD1 CASSSDRGPYPLFF TGTGCCAGCAGCTCTGACAGGGGGCCCTACCCTTTGTTTTTT
TRBJ1-2 TRBV7-2 - - CASSLERDYGYTF TGTGCCAGCAGCTTAGAGAGGGACTATGGCTACACCTTC
TRBJ1-3 TRBV21-1 - - CASSLAGQRYRSGNTIYF TGTGCCAGCAGTTTAGCGGGACAGCGCTACAGATCTGGAAACACCATATATTTT
TRBJ1-1 TRBV7-8 few - CASSIPVGPRGTEAFF TGTGCCAGCAGCATCCCTGTTGGGCCACGGGGAACTGAAGCTTTCTTT
TRBJ1-6 TRBV12-3/TRBV12-4 - - CASSLIGNSPLHF TGTGCCAGCAGTTTGATCGGGAATTCACCCCTCCACTTT
TRBJ2-2 TRBV7-2 once - CASSQQWGTGELFF TGTGCCAGCAGCCAACAGTGGGGCACCGGGGAGCTGTTTTTT
TRBJ1-1 TRBV6-2/TRBV6-3 - - CASSYKGTEAFF TGTGCCAGCAGTTACAAGGGCACTGAAGCTTTCTTT
TRBJ2-7 TRBV10-2 - - CASRSGGSSYEQYF TGCGCCAGCAGGTCAGGGGGGTCATCCTACGAGCAGTACTTC
TRBJ1-6 TRBV18 - - CASSPARADSPLHF TGTGCCAGCTCACCAGCCCGGGCGGATTCACCCCTCCACTTT
TRBJ2-1 TRBV11-2 - TRBD1 CASSLSPGQTYNEQFF TGTGCCAGCAGCTTATCCCCGGGACAGACCTACAATGAGCAGTTCTTC
TRBJ1-2 TRBV28 once - CASSLWAGVNYGYTF TGTGCCAGCAGTTTATGGGCAGGGGTAAACTATGGCTACACCTTC
TRBJ1-6 TRBV7-4 - TRBD1 CASSQGGQTNSPLHF TGTGCCAGCAGCCAGGGGGGACAGACCAATTCACCCCTCCACTTT
TRBJ1-6 TRBV7-9 - - CASSPRRGNSPLHF TGTGCCAGCAGCCCCCGTCGTGGGAATTCACCCCTCCACTTT
TRBJ1-1 TRBV19 - TRBD1 CASSMFGTDTEAFF TGTGCCAGTAGTATGTTTGGGACAGACACTGAAGCTTTCTTT
TRBJ1-6 TRBV2 - - CASSDPGRIGDF TGTGCCAGCAGTGACCCAGGGAGAATTGGGGACTTT
TRBJ1-2 TRBV3-1/TRBV3-2 - - CASSPGVLSSGYTF TGTGCCAGCAGCCCAGGGGTTCTGAGCTCTGGCTACACCTTC
TRBJ2-1 TRBV12-5 - - CASGLGPLAGSFSYNEQFF TGTGCTAGTGGTTTGGGACCGTTGGCGGGGAGCTTCTCCTACAATGAGCAGTTCTTC
TRBJ1-6 TRBV11-2 - - CASSLGPNSPLHF TGTGCCAGCAGCTTAGGACCGAATTCACCCCTCCACTTT
TRBJ1-4 TRBV4-2 - - CASSSRREKLFF TGTGCCAGCAGCTCCCGCCGGGAAAAACTGTTTTTT
TRBJ2-7 TRBV6-5 - - CATLNVFRARYEQYF TGTGCCACCTTGAATGTATTCAGGGCCAGGTACGAGCAGTACTTC
TRBJ1-4 TRBV27 few - CASRSRSGLFF TGTGCCAGCAGGAGCCGATCGGGACTGTTTTTT
TRBJ2-7 TRBV2 - - CASRDREGSYEQYF TGTGCCAGCAGGGACAGGGAGGGATCCTACGAGCAGTACTTC
TRBJ1-1 TRBV11-3 - - CASSLGRNTEAFF TGTGCCAGCAGCTTAGGTAGGAACACTGAAGCTTTCTTT
TRBJ2-1 TRBV7-2 - TRBD2 CASSLDRRGYNEQFF TGTGCCAGCAGCTTAGATCGGCGGGGGTATAATGAGCAGTTCTTC
TRBJ1-2 TRBV6-1 - - CASREIGQNNYGYTF TGTGCCAGCAGAGAAATCGGACAGAATAACTATGGCTACACCTTC
TRBJ2-1 TRBV3-1/TRBV3-2 - TRBD2 CASSVRGGQSEQFF TGTGCCAGCAGTGTTCGGGGGGGCCAGAGTGAGCAGTTCTTC
TRBJ2-5 TRBV10-2 - - CASSEDPSNRETQYF TGCGCCAGCAGTGAGGACCCCTCCAACAGAGAGACCCAGTACTTC
TRBJ1-1 TRBV25-1 - - CASRDTNMNTEAFF TGTGCCAGCAGGGACACCAACATGAACACTGAAGCTTTCTTT
TRBJ1-4 TRBV5-1 - - CASSLARRRNEKLFF TGCGCCAGCAGCTTGGCCAGGCGCCGTAATGAAAAACTGTTTTTT
TRBJ1-6 TRBV20-1 few - CSARDYPVIHF TGCAGTGCTAGAGATTATCCAGTGATCCACTTT
TRBJ1-2 TRBV18 - - CASSPLPDNYGYTF TGTGCCAGCTCACCACTGCCAGATAACTATGGCTACACCTTC
TRBJ1-6 TRBV12-5 - - CASGLVQEAPLHF TGTGCTAGTGGTTTGGTACAAGAGGCACCCCTCCACTTT
TRBJ1-2 TRBV15 - - CATSRDRVMTGGSGYTF TGTGCCACCAGCAGAGATCGCGTTATGACGGGGGGATCGGGCTACACCTTC
TRBJ2-2 TRBV3-1/TRBV3-2 - - CASSRLATNTGELFF TGTGCCAGCAGCCGATTGGCGACGAACACCGGGGAGCTGTTTTTT
TRBJ2-7 TRBV7-2 - - CASSPRGSSYEQYF TGTGCCAGCAGCCCCAGAGGGTCCTCCTACGAGCAGTACTTC
TRBJ1-5 TRBV5-4 - - CASSLGGYSNQPQHF TGTGCCAGCAGCTTGGGGGGGTATAGCAATCAGCCCCAGCATTTT
TRBJ2-3 TRBV9 - TRBD2 CASSPTGTMSTDTQYF TGTGCCAGCAGCCCAACCGGGACTATGAGCACAGATACGCAGTATTTT
TRBJ2-5 TRBV3-1/TRBV3-2 once TRBD2 CASRSAGGWGETQYF TGTGCCAGCAGATCCGCGGGGGGCTGGGGGGAGACCCAGTACTTC
TRBJ1-1 TRBV6-5 - - CASWGEDGKNTEAFF TGTGCCAGCTGGGGGGAGGACGGTAAGAACACTGAAGCTTTCTTT